The 19 T cell receptor beta chains reported below all come from one sample, sequenced in a study of blood T cell repertoires in COVID-19. Sequenced by immunoSEQ multiplex PCR; TCRdb stores in-frame clones only, minus some. This table has about 220,000 clones, about four fifths appearing once. The specimen sequenced was PBMCs or T cells enriched from blood (not recorded which). Receptor source: a woman aged 55-70 years who had recovered from COVID-19.

The chain uses TRBV6-5 and TRBJ1-6; D uncertain. CDR1 MNHEY and CDR2 SVGAGI come from the germline V gene. CDR3 length: 14 amino acids. V shed 2 bases and J shed 8 bases, with 10 bases lying between them. The CDR3 DNA reads as TGTGCCAGCAGTTACGAGACAACGGATTCACCCCTCCACTTT. As protein: CASSYETTDSPLHF.

The gene calls are TRBV6-9 and TRBJ1-2; D not certain. The length of the CDR3 is 16 residues. Trimming shortened V by 0 bases and J by 3 bases, and 14 bases separated the two germline ends. In germline, CDR1 is MNHGY, CDR2 SVAAGI. CDR3 in DNA: TGTGCCAGCAGTTATTCGATGCCCCACTCGGACTATGGCTACACCTTC. Amino acid sequence: CASSYSMPHSDYGYTF.

On this clone: This specimen includes other DNA sequences encoding the same CDR3. The V call is TRBV24-1, the J call TRBJ2-1; TRBD2 agrees at 7 bases. With 5 bases clipped from V and 4 bases from J, the junction kept 4 bases outside the gene matches. Germline loops: CDR1 KGHDR, CDR2 SFDVKD. The CDR3 sequence is 14 residues long. In nucleotides, the CDR3 is TGTGCCACCAGTGGGACGGGGGGTTACAATGAGCAGTTCTTC. Translated: CATSGTGGYNEQFF.

This chain joins TRBV2 and TRBJ2-5; possibly TRBD1 for D (6 bases). V lost 3 bases, J lost 0 bases, and 11 bases lay in between. The V gene's germline CDR1 is SNHLY and CDR2 FYNNEI. The CDR3 runs to 15 residues. The CDR3 is CASSEQGMYQETQYF. In DNA, the CDR3 is TGTGCCAGCAGTGAGCAGGGGATGTACCAAGAGACCCAGTACTTC.

The rearrangement joins TRBV12-3 or TRBV12-4 to TRBJ1-2; 8 bases map to TRBD1. Trimming at V came to 5 bases and at J to 8 bases, leaving 7 bases not matched to a gene. The CDR3 extends over 13 amino acids. CDR3 protein: CASSPDRVKGYTF. As DNA, the CDR3 is TGTGCCAGCAGTCCGGACAGGGTGAAAGGCTACACCTTC.

The chain combines TRBV7-9 with TRBJ1-1, with a tentative D call TRBD1 (6 bases). Germline V gene sequence: CDR1 SEHNR, CDR2 FQNEAQ (reference sequence). The CDR3 is 15 residues long. V lost 5 bases, J lost 2 bases, and 15 bases lay in between. The CDR3 nucleotides are TGTGCCAGCAGCGTGCAAGGGACAACTAACACTGAAGCTTTCTTT. Its protein product is CASSVQGTTNTEAFF.

This chain links TRBV6-5 with TRBJ2-7, with 8 nucleotides matching TRBD2. The CDR3 totals 14 residues. Trimming at V came to 6 bases and at J to 4 bases, leaving 8 bases not matched to a gene. Germline CDR1 MNHEY, CDR2 SVGAGI. CDR3 sequence (DNA): TGTGCCAGCAGAATGGGGACTAGTGCGTACGAGCAGTACTTC. It codes for CASRMGTSAYEQYF.

The gene calls are TRBV12-3 or TRBV12-4 and TRBJ1-2, with a possible D match to TRBD1 (6 bases). The V end lost 5 bases, the J end lost 8 bases, and 15 bases lay between the germline ends. There are 13 residues in the CDR3. CDR3 residues: CASSIDRYVGYTF. CDR3 in DNA: TGTGCCAGCAGTATCGACAGGTACGTCGGCTACACCTTC.

The chain recombines TRBV29-1 with TRBJ1-3; D perhaps matches TRBD1 (6 bases). The CDR3 runs to 12 residues. V was clipped by 3 bases and J by 11 bases, with 14 bases between them. Per germline, CDR1 SQVTM and CDR2 ANQGSEA. CDR3 sequence reads: CSVDWTEGPIYF. For the CDR3, the DNA is TGCAGCGTTGACTGGACAGAGGGCCCCATATATTTT.

V usage is TRBV10-3 and J usage is TRBJ1-2; D might be TRBD1 (6 bases). Trimming stripped 6 bases from V and 7 bases from J, with 21 bases between. The CDR3 runs 15 residues. Germline loops: CDR1 ENHRY, CDR2 SYGVKD. The chain's CDR3 is CAISPTGRAEIGYTF. The CDR3 DNA sequence: TGTGCCATCAGCCCGACAGGTCGAGCGGAGATTGGCTACACCTTC.

This chain links TRBV5-8 with TRBJ1-1; D is ambiguous. Germline CDR1 SGHTS, CDR2 YDEGEE. The V end was cut by 4 bases, the J end by 1 base, with 11 bases between. The CDR3 runs to 14 residues. This chain's CDR3 is CASSPMAENTEAFF. The CDR3 DNA is TGTGCCAGCAGCCCGATGGCGGAGAACACTGAAGCTTTCTTT.

This rearrangement joins TRBV7-3 to TRBJ1-5; D is ambiguous. Trimming removed 3 bases at V and 7 bases at J, with 7 bases between. This CDR3 comprises 12 residues. Germline V gives CDR1 SGHTA, CDR2 FQGTGA. The DNA of the CDR3 is TGTGCCAGCAGCTTGGAGGGCCAGCCCCAGCATTTT. Translated: CASSLEGQPQHF.

The genes are TRBV7-9 and TRBJ2-3; 7 bases fit TRBD2. Germline assignment: CDR1 SEHNR and CDR2 FQNEAQ (reference sequence). Trimming removed 1 base from V and 4 bases from J; junction bases left unmatched: 2. This CDR3 spans 14 amino acids. The CDR3 DNA reads as TGTGCCAGCAGCTTAGGCGGGGGTGCAGATACGCAGTATTTT. Protein product: CASSLGGGADTQYF.

The chain recombines TRBV29-1 with TRBJ1-3; D ambiguous. Germline CDR1 reads SQVTM; CDR2 reads ANQGSEA. CDR3 length: 13 residues. V lost 6 bases to trimming and J lost 0 bases, with 9 bases between them. CDR3 loop: CSVAVSSGNTIYF. In DNA form, the CDR3 reads TGCAGCGTCGCGGTGAGCTCTGGAAACACCATATATTTT.

In DNA form, the CDR3 reads TGTGCCAGCAGCTTTAACGCCGGGACAGGGGTAGGAGGGTCACCCCTCCACTTT. Protein sequence: CASSFNAGTGVGGSPLHF. This sequence joins TRBV13 and TRBJ1-6; 10 bases map to TRBD1. CDR1 and CDR2 from the germline V gene are PRHDT and FYEKMQ (reference sequence). Trimming cost V 3 bases and J 10 bases; bases outside gene matches: 15. The CDR3 is made up of 18 amino acids.

The gene calls are TRBV5-1 and TRBJ1-1; D perhaps matches TRBD1 (5 bases). The germline gives CDR1 SGHRS, CDR2 YFSETQ. The CDR3 extends over 15 amino acids. Trimming shortened V by 5 bases and J by 3 bases, and 17 bases separated the two germline ends. The CDR3 sequence: CASRKIRALDTEAFF. CDR3 nucleotide sequence: TGCGCCAGCAGAAAGATCAGGGCCTTAGACACTGAAGCTTTCTTT.

V is TRBV6-5 and J is TRBJ1-1, with TRBD1 identical over 8 bases. Germline V gene lookup returns CDR1 MNHEY and CDR2 SVGAGI. CDR3 length: 15 amino acids. V gave up 6 bases and J gave up 1 base; unmatched junction bases: 7. CDR3 nucleotides: TGTGCCAGCAGCCGGACAGGGTGGGGGAACACTGAAGCTTTCTTT. Translation: CASSRTGWGNTEAFF.

The chain employs TRBV5-1 and TRBJ2-7; D might be TRBD1 (5 bases). Per germline, CDR1 SGHRS and CDR2 YFSETQ. CDR3 length equals 13 residues. V was trimmed by 1 base and J by 6 bases, leaving 11 bases between them. The CDR3 is CASSLLGVGEQYF. In DNA, the CDR3 is TGCGCCAGCAGCTTGTTAGGGGTCGGCGAGCAGTACTTC.

The chain links TRBV7-8 to TRBJ1-1; TRBD1 aligns across 7 bases. Germline CDR1 is SGHVS and CDR2 is FQNEAQ. CDR3 length: 15 amino acids. Trimming cost V 5 bases and J 1 base; bases outside gene matches: 7. CDR3 protein: CASSGQVAGNTEAFF. The CDR3, as DNA: TGTGCCAGCAGCGGACAGGTCGCAGGGAACACTGAAGCTTTCTTT. Full variable domain (missing parts from reference TRBV7-8 and TRBJ1-1): GAGVSQSPRYKVAKRGQDVALRCDPISGHVSLFWYQQALGQGPEFLTYFQNEAQLDKSGLPSDRFFAERPEGSVSTLKIQRTQQEDSAVYLCASSGQVAGNTEAFFGQGTRLTVV.